The 7 T cell receptor beta chains below were found in one sample sequenced in a study of blood T cells in healthy people across ages. Together with a sample-barcoded 5' primer, a J-beta primer mix was included in a second PCR lasting about 7 to 12 cycles. MiXCR was run by TCRdb on the 5' RACE reads, yielding one entry per CDR3 protein. The sample yields approximately 800,000 distinct CDR3 sequences, roughly 60% seen once. Sequencing was performed on blood. These receptors all stem from a man under 40 in good health.

This clonotype has only a few counts. The J gene is TRBJ1-6, the V gene TRBV6-2 or TRBV6-3, with a possible D match to TRBD1 (5 bases). Trimming shortened V by 2 bases and J by 2 bases, and 7 bases separated the two germline ends. CDR3 length: 15 residues. Germline lookup yields CDR1 MNHEY and CDR2 SVGEGT. The chain's CDR3 is CASSYGGTYNSPLHF. DNA of the CDR3: TGTGCCAGCAGTTACGGGGGGACCTATAATTCACCCCTCCACTTT.

This clonotype was counted between two and nine times. V is TRBV7-2 and J is TRBJ2-2; TRBD2 aligns across 8 bases. V lost 2 bases and J lost 5; bases outside the gene matches: 7. The CDR3 contains 16 residues. Germline loops: CDR1 SGHTA, CDR2 FQGNSA. This chain's CDR3 is CASSLIGGGRTGELFF. Here the CDR3 DNA reads TGTGCCAGCAGCTTAATCGGCGGGGGGAGGACCGGGGAGCTGTTTTTT. Drawing the rest from reference TRBV7-2 and TRBJ2-2, the complete variable domain is GAGVSQSPSNKVTEKGKDVELRCDPISGHTALYWYRQSLGQGLEFLIYFQGNSAPDKSGLPSDRFSAERTGGSVSTLTIQRTQQEDSAVYLCASSLIGGGRTGELFFGEGSRLTVL.

The chain employs TRBV12-3 or TRBV12-4 and TRBJ1-6, with D hard to call. V was trimmed by 3 bases and J by 5 bases, leaving 8 bases between them. The CDR3 spans 14 residues. The CDR3 protein is CASSLKGHNSPLHF. The CDR3 DNA reads TGTGCCAGCAGTTTGAAAGGGCATAATTCACCCCTCCACTTT.

This sequence joins TRBV7-3 and TRBJ2-1; TRBD2 matches at 8 bases. CDR1 is SGHTA and CDR2 is FQGTGA in the germline V gene. The CDR3 contains 16 residues. J lost 4 bases, V lost 3 bases, and 8 bases had no gene match. The DNA of the CDR3 is TGTGCCAGCAGCTTGCTCAGCGGGGGCGGTTACAATGAGCAGTTCTTC. The encoded protein is CASSLLSGGGYNEQFF.

The rearrangement links TRBV6-2 or TRBV6-3 to TRBJ2-7, with D uncertain. V lost 2 bases, J lost 3 bases, and 8 bases lay in between. CDR1 and CDR2 (germline): MNHEY, SVGEGT. The CDR3 spans 13 residues. This chain's CDR3 is CASSYHIGYEQYF. The CDR3 region has the DNA TGTGCCAGCAGTTACCACATCGGCTACGAGCAGTACTTC.

CDR3: CASIYSSLWNEQFF. For the CDR3, the DNA is TGTGCCAGCATTTATTCTTCGTTATGGAATGAGCAGTTCTTC. The chain is built from TRBV2 and TRBJ2-1; the D is unclear. The CDR3 loop spans 14 amino acids. Trimming took 7 bases from V and 7 from J, leaving 17 bases between them. The germline V gene encodes CDR1 SNHLY and CDR2 FYNNEI.

This clonotype was counted a few times. The chain employs TRBV7-2 and TRBJ2-7; D may be TRBD1 (5 bases). The CDR3 contains 17 residues. V gave up 1 base and J gave up 4 bases, with 20 bases separating them. CDR1 is SGHTA, CDR2 FQGNSA, per germline. The CDR3 DNA reads as TGTGCCAGCAGCTTAGAAAGGGGCAGCCGTTACTCTTACGAGCAGTACTTC. Amino acid sequence: CASSLERGSRYSYEQYF.